Below are 28 T cell receptor beta chains sequenced from a single sample in a study of early T cells in non-severe SARS-CoV-2 infection. TCRdb ran MiXCR on the 5' RACE reads and lists one entry per CDR3 protein. The sample lists tens of thousands of distinct CDR3 sequences, approximately 4.6% occurring once. Material: whole blood. These receptors were obtained from an adult who was a healthcare worker with PCR-confirmed SARS-CoV-2 infection or an uninfected control (not recorded which).

This clonotype was seen repeatedly, ten times or more. This chain links TRBV5-4 with TRBJ2-6; D perhaps matches TRBD1 (7 bases). The V end was cut by 7 bases, the J end by 0 bases, with 20 bases between. The CDR3 loop spans 18 amino acids. Germline values: CDR1 SGHNT, CDR2 YYREEE (reference sequence). The CDR3 loop is CASSGGGQVYSGANVLTF. CDR3 in DNA: TGTGCCAGCTCCGGGGGAGGACAGGTGTACTCTGGGGCCAACGTCCTGACTTTC. Full variable domain (outside the CDR3, taken from reference TRBV5-4 and TRBJ2-6): ETGVTQSPTHLIKTRGQQVTLRCSSQSGHNTVSWYQQALGQGPQFIFQYYREEENGRGNFPPRFSGLQFPNYSSELNVNALELDDSALYLCASSGGGQVYSGANVLTFGAGSRLTVL.

CDR3 DNA: TGCAGCGTTGAAGATCCGGCGGGGACAAGGCCATATGGCTACACCTTC. This gives the protein CSVEDPAGTRPYGYTF. The chain has TRBV29-1 and TRBJ1-2; perhaps TRBD1 as D (6 bases). Per the germline V gene, CDR1 is SQVTM and CDR2 is ANQGSEA. The CDR3 length is 16 residues. V lost 0 bases, J lost 5 bases, and 19 bases lay in between.

This clonotype was seen only a few times. The chain recombines TRBV19 with TRBJ2-7, with a possible D match to TRBD1 (5 bases). CDR3 length equals 14 residues. V was pared by 3 bases and J by 2 bases, with 11 bases between. Germline-derived CDR1 and CDR2 are LNHDA and SQIVND (reference sequence). CDR3 in DNA: TGTGCCAGTAGTATTGGGGCAGGCCCCTACGAGCAGTACTTC. Protein: CASSIGAGPYEQYF.

This clonotype was counted at least ten times. The CDR3 bases are TGCAGTGCTTGGACTAGCTCGGGTACCCGCGAGCAGTACTTC. This codes for CSAWTSSGTREQYF. The chain has TRBV20-1 and TRBJ2-7; TRBD2 matches at 8 bases. Trimming took 5 bases from V and 6 from J; bases not matched to a gene: 12. This CDR3 region has 14 residues. The germline V gene has CDR1 DFQATT and CDR2 SNEGSKA (reference sequence).

This clonotype is classed as medium-sized. The chain combines TRBV25-1 with TRBJ2-7; D tentatively reads TRBD1 or TRBD2 (5 bases each). CDR3 length: 12 amino acids. The germline V gene has CDR1 MGHDK and CDR2 SYGVNS. The V end was cut by 6 bases, the J end by 2 bases, with 8 bases between. DNA for the CDR3: TGTGCCAGCAGCGTGGGACCCTACGAGCAGTACTTC. Translating it yields CASSVGPYEQYF.

The genes are TRBV19 and TRBJ1-5; weak D call: TRBD1 (6 bases). The CDR3 is 17 residues long. Per the germline V gene, CDR1 is LNHDA and CDR2 is SQIVND (reference sequence). V dropped 0 bases and J dropped 6 bases, with 18 bases sitting between them. The CDR3 spells CASSIDLSTGRSQPQHF. As DNA, the CDR3 is TGTGCCAGTAGTATAGATCTATCCACAGGGAGGAGTCAGCCCCAGCATTTT.

Many counts were recorded for this clonotype. The rearrangement links TRBV10-3 to TRBJ1-2; no clear D. Germline loops: CDR1 ENHRY, CDR2 SYGVKD. CDR3 length: 14 amino acids. V was clipped by 7 bases and J by 3 bases, with 15 bases between them. CDR3 in DNA: TGTGCCATCACTCGGGAGCCGGGCTACTATGGCTACACCTTC. It yields the protein CAITREPGYYGYTF.

The chain recombines TRBV15 with TRBJ2-7; no clear D. Germline CDR1 is LNHNV and CDR2 is YYDKDF (reference sequence). The CDR3 has 14 residues. With 0 bases removed from V and 4 bases from J, the gap between germline ends came to 10 bases. This CDR3 reads CATSRDRTHYEQYF. The CDR3 DNA follows: TGTGCCACCAGCAGAGACCGGACCCATTACGAGCAGTACTTC.

This clonotype was seen ten or more times. V gene TRBV7-2 combines with J gene TRBJ1-6; D perhaps matches TRBD1 (5 bases). Germline V gene data show CDR1 as SGHTA and CDR2 as FQGNSA. V was cut by 1 base and J by 13 bases, with 14 bases left in between. The CDR3 is 14 residues long. CDR3 bases: TGTGCCAGCAGCTTAGGTGGGGGGGTCCCCCCCCTCCACTTT. This codes for CASSLGGGVPPLHF. Filled out from reference TRBV7-2 and TRBJ1-6, the complete variable domain reads GAGVSQSPSNKVTEKGKDVELRCDPISGHTALYWYRQSLGQGLEFLIYFQGNSAPDKSGLPSDRFSAERTGGSVSTLTIQRTQQEDSAVYLCASSLGGGVPPLHFGNGTRLTVT.

The V call is TRBV20-1, the J call TRBJ2-5, with TRBD1 matching over 10 bases. V was clipped by 6 bases and J by 7 bases; unmatched bases: 11. CDR1 is DFQATT and CDR2 is SNEGSKA in the germline V gene (reference sequence). The CDR3 contains 14 residues. The CDR3 loop reads CSAPGTGAGGTQYF. CDR3 DNA: TGCAGTGCCCCAGGGACAGGGGCGGGGGGGACCCAGTACTTC.

The J gene is TRBJ1-4, the V gene TRBV7-8, with unresolved D. Germline V lookup: CDR1 SGHVS, CDR2 FQNEAQ. This CDR3 comprises 16 residues. Trimming left V 5 bases short and J 0 bases short, with 13 bases between. The CDR3 loop reads CASSPRPFATNEKLFF. The CDR3 DNA follows: TGTGCCAGCAGCCCGCGACCTTTTGCAACTAATGAAAAACTGTTTTTT.

This clonotype was recorded many times. The J gene is TRBJ2-5, the V gene TRBV6-4; D might be TRBD1 or TRBD2, each matching 5 bases. This CDR3 is 13 amino acids long. V was pared by 3 bases and J by 3 bases, with 8 bases between. Germline V gene sequence: CDR1 MRHNA, CDR2 SNTAGT. The CDR3 sequence is CASSEGDKETQYF. Written as DNA, the CDR3 is TGTGCCAGCAGTGAGGGGGATAAAGAGACCCAGTACTTC.

This clonotype occurred many times. For the CDR3, the DNA is TGCAGCGGATTAGGGACAGGGGCCGCTCCCGGTGAAAAACTGTTTTTT. Its translation is CSGLGTGAAPGEKLFF. The chain joins TRBV29-1 to TRBJ1-4; 10 bases agree with TRBD1. Looked up from germline, CDR1 is SQVTM and CDR2 is ANQGSEA. This CDR3 is built from 16 residues. The J segment lost 7 bases and the V segment lost 7 bases, leaving 15 bases of the junction unmatched.

The chain has TRBV4-3 and TRBJ2-7, with 8 bases aligning to TRBD1. The length of the CDR3 is 15 residues. Germline V gives CDR1 LGHNA, CDR2 YSLEER. Losses at the gene ends were 0 bases for V and 4 bases for J; bases not matched to a gene: 5. CDR3 region: CASSQEQGGFYEQYF. Here the CDR3 DNA reads TGCGCCAGCAGCCAAGAACAGGGGGGATTTTACGAGCAGTACTTC.

The chain uses TRBV18 and TRBJ2-1, with TRBD2 identical over 14 bases. The CDR3 length is 16 residues. V trimming: 2 bases; J trimming: 4 bases; junction bases outside the gene matches: 1. CDR1 and CDR2 (germline): KGHSH, LQKENI. This chain's CDR3 is CASSPGLAGGYNEQFF. CDR3 in DNA: TGTGCCAGCTCACCAGGACTAGCGGGGGGATACAATGAGCAGTTCTTC.

V usage is TRBV12-3 or TRBV12-4 and J usage is TRBJ2-3; TRBD2 matches 11 bases. With V trimmed by 1 base and J by 7 bases, 4 bases remained unmatched. The CDR3 is 15 residues long. The CDR3 DNA reads as TGTGCCAGCAGTTTAGGGGGGACTAGCGGATATACGCAGTATTTT. This sequence encodes CASSLGGTSGYTQYF.

This clonotype was observed many times. The rearrangement joins TRBV24-1 to TRBJ2-1; no definite D call. CDR1 is KGHDR and CDR2 is SFDVKD in the germline V gene. V was pared by 2 bases and J by 9 bases, with 13 bases between. The length of the CDR3 is 14 residues. The CDR3 nucleotides are TGTGCCACCAGTGATTCGGCTCCTCGTTTTGAGCAGTTCTTC. Amino acids: CATSDSAPRFEQFF.

This clonotype was observed a handful of times. The chain links TRBV12-3 or TRBV12-4 to TRBJ1-2; TRBD1 matches at 9 bases. The CDR3 has 17 residues. Trimming at V came to 0 bases and at J to 3 bases, leaving 8 bases not matched to a gene. In DNA, the CDR3 is TGTGCCAGCAGTTTAGCTCCCGGACAGGGGTTTGACTATGGCTACACCTTC. It encodes CASSLAPGQGFDYGYTF.

About this clonotype: One base away lies a much larger clone, so this may be a sequencing read error. The CDR3 nucleotides read TGTGCCACCCAGGGTTGGATCGGGGAGCTGTTTTTT. Its protein product is CATQGWIGELFF. V usage is TRBV24-1 and J usage is TRBJ2-2; TRBD1 is a possible D gene (5 bases). CDR3 length equals 12 residues. V was clipped by 9 bases and J by 7 bases, with 11 bases between them. The V gene's germline CDR1 is KGHDR and CDR2 SFDVKD.

This clonotype was counted ten times or more. The V gene is TRBV6-2 or TRBV6-3, the J gene TRBJ1-1; 7 nucleotides line up with TRBD1. Germline loops: CDR1 MNHEY, CDR2 SVGEGT. The length of the CDR3 is 11 residues. The V gene end was trimmed by 6 bases and the J gene end by 7 bases; junction bases not matched to a gene: 2. The CDR3 nucleotides read TGTGCCAGCAGCCGGACAGGTGAAGCTTTCTTT. It is translated as CASSRTGEAFF.

With respect to this clonotype: This could be a read error, since a much larger clone is one nucleotide away. The gene calls are TRBV20-1 and TRBJ2-3, with D hard to call. Germline assignment: CDR1 DFQATT and CDR2 SNEGSKA (reference sequence). The CDR3 consists of 13 residues. Trimming took off 0 bases at V and 4 bases at J, with 8 bases between the two ends. The chain's CDR3 is CSARDRYADTQYF. Written as DNA, the CDR3 is TGCAGTGCTAGAGATCGGTATGCAGATACGCAGTATTTT.

Many counts were recorded for this clonotype. The chain employs TRBV7-3 and TRBJ1-2, with a possible D match to TRBD1 (5 bases). Germline CDR1 is SGHTA and CDR2 is FQGTGA. Trimming stripped 5 bases from V and 4 bases from J, with 14 bases between. The CDR3 runs 14 residues. The CDR3 DNA reads TGTGCCAGCAGCCCCCAGGGCTCGAGCTATGGCTACACCTTC. The encoded protein is CASSPQGSSYGYTF.

The rearrangement uses TRBV3-1 and TRBJ2-7; D is unclear. Trimming shortened V by 5 bases and J by 0 bases, and 14 bases separated the two germline ends. From germline, CDR1 is LGHDT and CDR2 YNNKEL (reference sequence). The CDR3 consists of 15 residues. CDR3 amino acids: CASSKVQLSSYEQYF. The CDR3 DNA is TGTGCCAGCAGCAAGGTGCAGCTGAGCTCCTACGAGCAGTACTTC.

This clonotype has only a few counts. CDR3 coding DNA: TGTGCCACCAGTGATCCCCTTGGGCCCCAGCATTTT. Translation gives CATSDPLGPQHF. The rearrangement uses TRBV24-1 and TRBJ1-5; D not certain. V was trimmed by 3 bases and J by 9 bases, leaving 8 bases between them. Per germline, CDR1 KGHDR and CDR2 SFDVKD. CDR3 length: 12 residues.

This clonotype was detected only a few times. DNA for the CDR3: TGTGCCAGCAGCTTGGAAATCCCGGAGGGCGATGAGCAGTTCTTC. Its translation is CASSLEIPEGDEQFF. The genes are TRBV5-6 and TRBJ2-1; TRBD2 might be the D (6 bases). The V end was cut by 0 bases, the J end by 8 bases, with 15 bases between. This CDR3 spans 15 amino acids. The germline CDR1 and CDR2 sequences are SGHDT and YYEEEE.

This clonotype was seen ten or more times. This chain joins TRBV18 and TRBJ2-7; D possibly corresponds to TRBD2 (6 bases). Trimming removed 6 bases from V and 5 bases from J, with 14 bases in between. Germline assignment: CDR1 KGHSH and CDR2 LQKENI. The CDR3 has 13 residues. The CDR3 loop is CASSHSGGNEQYF. The CDR3 DNA reads as TGTGCCAGCTCCCATAGCGGAGGGAACGAGCAGTACTTC.

This clonotype counts as medium-sized. The chain combines TRBV14 with TRBJ2-1; D is possibly TRBD1 (5 bases). The germline V gene has CDR1 SGHDN and CDR2 FVKESK. This CDR3 comprises 12 residues. The germline V and J ends were trimmed by 6 bases and 10 bases, with 13 bases remaining between them. Written as DNA, the CDR3 is TGTGCCAGCAGAAAGGTCCAGGGAGAGCAGTTCTTC. Its protein is CASRKVQGEQFF.

The chain combines TRBV11-2 with TRBJ2-1, with TRBD2 as a possible D gene (5 bases). The V end lost 5 bases, the J end lost 9 bases, and 14 bases lay between the germline ends. From germline, CDR1 is SGHAT and CDR2 FQNNGV. The CDR3 sequence is 13 residues long. The DNA for the CDR3 is TGTGCCAGCAGCCCCCAAGTCGGAGGTGAGCAGTTCTTC. Its protein is CASSPQVGGEQFF. Variable domain in full (rest from reference TRBV11-2 and TRBJ2-1): EAGVAQSPRYKIIEKRQSVAFWCNPISGHATLYWYQQILGQGPKLLIQFQNNGVVDDSQLPKDRFSAERLKGVDSTLKIQPAKLEDSAVYLCASSPQVGGEQFFGPGTRLTVL.